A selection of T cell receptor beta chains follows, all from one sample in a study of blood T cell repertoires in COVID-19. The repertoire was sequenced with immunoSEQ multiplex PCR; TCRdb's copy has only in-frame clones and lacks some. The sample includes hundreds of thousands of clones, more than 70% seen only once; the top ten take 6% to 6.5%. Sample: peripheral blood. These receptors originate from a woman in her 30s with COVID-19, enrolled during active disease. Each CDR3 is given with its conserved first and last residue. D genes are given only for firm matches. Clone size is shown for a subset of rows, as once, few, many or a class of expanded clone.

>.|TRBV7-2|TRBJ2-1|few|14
TGTGCCAGCAGCTTAGACGCAGGGGCCGATGAGCAGTTCTTC
CASSLDAGADEQFF
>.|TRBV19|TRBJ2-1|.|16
TGTGCCAGTAGTTTCCGGCTCGGGTGGCAAAACAATGAGCAGTTCTTC
CASSFRLGWQNNEQFF
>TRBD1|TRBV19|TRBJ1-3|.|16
TGTGCCAGTAGGCAACCCGGGACAGGGTCTGGAAACACCATATATTTT
CASRQPGTGSGNTIYF
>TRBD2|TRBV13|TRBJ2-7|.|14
TGTGCCAGCAGCCCGCGGGAGGCCGGCTACGAGCAGTACTTC
CASSPREAGYEQYF
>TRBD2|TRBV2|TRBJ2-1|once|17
TGTGCCAGCAGCCCTGGGGGGACTAGCGCTTCCTACAATGAGCAGTTCTTC
CASSPGGTSASYNEQFF
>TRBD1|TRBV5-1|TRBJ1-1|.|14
TGCGCCAGCCAGCACGGACAGGGCGCTTCTGAAGCTTTCTTT
CASQHGQGASEAFF
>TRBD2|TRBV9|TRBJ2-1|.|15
TGTGCCAGCAGCCCCCGACTAGCGGGAGCCAATGAGCAGTTCTTC
CASSPRLAGANEQFF
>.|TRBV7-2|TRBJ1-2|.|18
TGTGCCAGCAGCTTATCACGCCGAGACAGTTTTTGGGGCCCACGCGACACCTTC
CASSLSRRDSFWGPRDTF
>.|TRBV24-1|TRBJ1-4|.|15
TGTGCCACCAGTGATGGGCCGTTGGGTGGATCAAAACTGTTTTTT
CATSDGPLGGSKLFF
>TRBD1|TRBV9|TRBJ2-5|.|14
TGTGCCAGCAGCGTCACAGGGGGCATGGAGACCCAGTACTTC
CASSVTGGMETQYF
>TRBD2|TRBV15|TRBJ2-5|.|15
TGTGCCACCAGCAGAGGTGGCGGGGAGGGAGAGACCCAGTACTTC
CATSRGGGEGETQYF
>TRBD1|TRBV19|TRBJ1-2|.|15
TGTGCCAGTAGTATTTCGTTCACAGGGGGTCGTGGCTACACCTTC
CASSISFTGGRGYTF
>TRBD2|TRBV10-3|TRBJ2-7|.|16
TGTGCCATCAGTGAGTCACCGGGAGGGAGCTCCTACGAGCAGTACTTC
CAISESPGGSSYEQYF
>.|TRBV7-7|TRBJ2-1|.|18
TGTGCTAGCAGCCCCGTAAGGATGGCGGGGACGTCCTACAATGAGCAGTTCTTC
CASSPVRMAGTSYNEQFF
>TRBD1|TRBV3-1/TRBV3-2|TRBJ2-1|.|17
TGTGCCAGCAGCCCCTTTCGAGGGGGCGACTATTACAATGAGCAGTTCTTC
CASSPFRGGDYYNEQFF
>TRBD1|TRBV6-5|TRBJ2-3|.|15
TGTGCCAGCAGTCTGTCAGGACAGGGGGCAGATACGCAGTATTTT
CASSLSGQGADTQYF
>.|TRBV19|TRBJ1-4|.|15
TGTGCCAGTAGTATATTGGGACTGGTCGATGAAAAACTGTTTTTT
CASSILGLVDEKLFF
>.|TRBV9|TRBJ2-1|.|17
TGTGCCAGCAGCTCCATGGAGGGAGCAAGAGGGGGGGGCGAGCAGTTCTTC
CASSSMEGARGGGEQFF
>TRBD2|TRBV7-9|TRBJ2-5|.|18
TGTGCCAGCAGCTTAGCGCTGACTAGCGGAGAAAACCAAGAGACCCAGTACTTC
CASSLALTSGENQETQYF
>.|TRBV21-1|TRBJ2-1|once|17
TGTGCCAGCAGCAAAGCGCTTTTGGGGCTTGCCAACAATGAGCAGTTCTTC
CASSKALLGLANNEQFF
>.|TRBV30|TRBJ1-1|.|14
TGTGCCTGTGGGCCAGGGGCCGTGAACACTGAAGCTTTCTTT
CACGPGAVNTEAFF
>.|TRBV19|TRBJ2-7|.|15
TGTGCCAGTAGTATAGATCTCGGGGTCGGCTACGAGCAGTACTTC
CASSIDLGVGYEQYF
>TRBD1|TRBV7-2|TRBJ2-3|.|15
TGTGCCAGCAGCTTAGGACCGGGACAGGGCGATACGCAGTATTTT
CASSLGPGQGDTQYF
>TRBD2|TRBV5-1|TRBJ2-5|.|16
TGCGCCAGCAGCCGGAGGGCTAGCGGGGGCGGGGAGACCCAGTACTTC
CASSRRASGGGETQYF
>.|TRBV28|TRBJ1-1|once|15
TGTGCCAGCAGGATTGGGGGGGCGCTGAACACTGAAGCTTTCTTT
CASRIGGALNTEAFF
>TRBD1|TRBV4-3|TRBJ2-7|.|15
TGCGCCAGCAGCCAAGATGAGACAGGGACCTACGAGCAGTACTTC
CASSQDETGTYEQYF